Presented here are 8 T cell receptor beta chains from one specimen sequenced in a study of blood T cell repertoires in COVID-19. Produced via immunoSEQ multiplex PCR; TCRdb's table is partial and in-frame only. The sample carries under 300,000 clones, roughly 82% recorded once. The sequenced sample consisted of peripheral blood. These TCRs come from a woman older than 75 with active or convalescent COVID-19.

The V gene is TRBV6-5, the J gene TRBJ2-7, with TRBD2 matching 8 bases. This CDR3 contains 14 residues. V lost 7 bases to trimming and J lost 2 bases; unmatched junction nucleotides: 7. The germline CDR1 and CDR2 sequences are MNHEY and SVGAGI. The DNA for the CDR3 is TGTGCCAGCACCCCGGGAGGGAGCCCCTACGAGCAGTACTTC. Protein: CASTPGGSPYEQYF.

CDR3 region: CAISDLTGYYGYTF. Written as DNA, the CDR3 is TGTGCCATCAGTGACCTTACGGGGTACTATGGCTACACCTTC. The chain is built from TRBV10-3 and TRBJ1-2, with D uncertain. This CDR3 spans 14 amino acids. V lost 3 bases and J 3 bases, leaving 11 bases between the germline ends. Germline values: CDR1 ENHRY, CDR2 SYGVKD.

This CDR3 reads CASSLRGQGETEAFF. CDR3 nucleotide sequence: TGTGCCAGCAGCCTGAGGGGACAGGGGGAAACTGAAGCTTTCTTT. The chain employs TRBV5-4 and TRBJ1-1; 11 bases map to TRBD1. With V trimmed by 4 bases and J by 5 bases, 7 bases remained unmatched. The CDR3 sequence is 15 residues long. CDR1 is SGHNT, CDR2 YYREEE, per germline (reference sequence).

The chain links TRBV18 to TRBJ1-2, with 10 bases matching TRBD1. V lost 3 bases and J lost 7; bases outside the gene matches: 2. This CDR3 contains 13 residues. Germline V lookup: CDR1 KGHSH, CDR2 LQKENI. The CDR3 DNA follows: TGTGCCAGCTCACCGACAGGGGGCCTTGGCTACACCTTC. Translated, it gives CASSPTGGLGYTF.

Here the CDR3 DNA reads TGTGCCAGCCAACCGCACAGGGCGAACTACAATGAGCAGTTCTTC. Amino acids: CASQPHRANYNEQFF. V and J are TRBV25-1 and TRBJ2-1; possible D gene TRBD1, 6 bases. The CDR3 has 15 residues. V was cut by 8 bases and J by 3 bases, with 17 bases left in between. Per the germline V gene, CDR1 is MGHDK and CDR2 is SYGVNS.

The chain uses TRBV19 and TRBJ1-1; 7 positions agree with TRBD1. Per germline, CDR1 LNHDA and CDR2 SQIVND (reference sequence). The J segment lost 11 bases and the V segment lost 6 bases, leaving 18 bases of the junction unmatched. The CDR3 has 15 amino acids. The CDR3 is CASSSYGTAKTYAFF. CDR3 in DNA: TGTGCCAGTAGCAGCTACGGGACAGCCAAAACGTATGCTTTCTTT.

This chain connects TRBV20-1 to TRBJ1-2; the D is unclear. Germline V CDR1 and CDR2: DFQATT, SNEGSKA (reference sequence). Trimming removed 5 bases from V and 6 bases from J, with 4 bases in between. This CDR3 comprises 9 residues. As DNA, the CDR3 is TGCAGTGCTCTAGATGGCTACACCTTC. It specifies CSALDGYTF.

The chain recombines TRBV21-1 with TRBJ1-6; the DNA was not compared with TRBD1, the D call given in the table. TRBV21-1 is given as a pseudogene. The CDR3 spans 15 residues. In nucleotides, the CDR3 is TGTACCAGCAGCAAACGGGACAGGGATAATTCACCCCTCCACTTT. Protein: CTSSKRDRDNSPLHF.